Listed below are T cell receptor beta chains from one sample, sequenced in a study of early T cells in non-severe SARS-CoV-2 infection. TCRdb passed the 5' RACE reads through MiXCR, listing each CDR3 protein once. The sample holds tens of thousands of distinct CDR3 sequences, roughly 18% seen once. Sequences were derived from whole blood, sampled at baseline. The source of these receptors is an adult who was a healthcare worker with PCR-confirmed SARS-CoV-2 infection or an uninfected control (not recorded which). CDR3s include the opening cysteine and the closing phenylalanine or tryptophan. Clone size appears in some rows only: once, few, many, or a class for an expanded clone.

TRBJ2-7,few,12,TRBV28,CASGSEEYEQYF
TRBJ1-6,.,16,TRBV3-1,CASSQRRDRMNSPLHF
TRBJ2-1,.,17,TRBV4-3,CASSQGTSGNPYNEQFF
TRBJ2-3,.,13,TRBV5-5,CASSLQGADTQYF
TRBJ2-2,many,21,TRBV28,CASSNPPGQAHTLKYTGELFF
TRBJ2-1,few,15,TRBV13,CASTAGTGAYNEQFF
TRBJ2-4,.,13,TRBV6-6,CASSRDVGFFQYF
TRBJ2-7,few,13,TRBV25-1,CASSDRANYEQYF
TRBJ2-5,.,16,TRBV28,CASSLSGVGGRETQYF
TRBJ1-1,.,16,TRBV11-2,CASSPRQIRLNTEAFF
TRBJ2-3,.,16,TRBV6-6,CASSWVLRGLTDTQYF
TRBJ1-2,many,14,TRBV6-6,CASSPPDRPYGYTF
TRBJ2-2,.,13,TRBV7-9,CASTHRVTGELFF
TRBJ2-7,few,14,TRBV7-9,CASSSSGGGYEQYF
TRBJ1-2,.,14,TRBV27,CASSLKRADTGYTF
TRBJ1-2,.,15,TRBV19,CASSIPGQGLDGYTF
TRBJ2-6,.,16,TRBV5-1,CASSSKSFSGANVLTF
TRBJ2-7,.,14,TRBV6-1,CASSSTGTTYEQYF
TRBJ2-3,few,15,TRBV7-9,CASSPDRLRTDTQYF